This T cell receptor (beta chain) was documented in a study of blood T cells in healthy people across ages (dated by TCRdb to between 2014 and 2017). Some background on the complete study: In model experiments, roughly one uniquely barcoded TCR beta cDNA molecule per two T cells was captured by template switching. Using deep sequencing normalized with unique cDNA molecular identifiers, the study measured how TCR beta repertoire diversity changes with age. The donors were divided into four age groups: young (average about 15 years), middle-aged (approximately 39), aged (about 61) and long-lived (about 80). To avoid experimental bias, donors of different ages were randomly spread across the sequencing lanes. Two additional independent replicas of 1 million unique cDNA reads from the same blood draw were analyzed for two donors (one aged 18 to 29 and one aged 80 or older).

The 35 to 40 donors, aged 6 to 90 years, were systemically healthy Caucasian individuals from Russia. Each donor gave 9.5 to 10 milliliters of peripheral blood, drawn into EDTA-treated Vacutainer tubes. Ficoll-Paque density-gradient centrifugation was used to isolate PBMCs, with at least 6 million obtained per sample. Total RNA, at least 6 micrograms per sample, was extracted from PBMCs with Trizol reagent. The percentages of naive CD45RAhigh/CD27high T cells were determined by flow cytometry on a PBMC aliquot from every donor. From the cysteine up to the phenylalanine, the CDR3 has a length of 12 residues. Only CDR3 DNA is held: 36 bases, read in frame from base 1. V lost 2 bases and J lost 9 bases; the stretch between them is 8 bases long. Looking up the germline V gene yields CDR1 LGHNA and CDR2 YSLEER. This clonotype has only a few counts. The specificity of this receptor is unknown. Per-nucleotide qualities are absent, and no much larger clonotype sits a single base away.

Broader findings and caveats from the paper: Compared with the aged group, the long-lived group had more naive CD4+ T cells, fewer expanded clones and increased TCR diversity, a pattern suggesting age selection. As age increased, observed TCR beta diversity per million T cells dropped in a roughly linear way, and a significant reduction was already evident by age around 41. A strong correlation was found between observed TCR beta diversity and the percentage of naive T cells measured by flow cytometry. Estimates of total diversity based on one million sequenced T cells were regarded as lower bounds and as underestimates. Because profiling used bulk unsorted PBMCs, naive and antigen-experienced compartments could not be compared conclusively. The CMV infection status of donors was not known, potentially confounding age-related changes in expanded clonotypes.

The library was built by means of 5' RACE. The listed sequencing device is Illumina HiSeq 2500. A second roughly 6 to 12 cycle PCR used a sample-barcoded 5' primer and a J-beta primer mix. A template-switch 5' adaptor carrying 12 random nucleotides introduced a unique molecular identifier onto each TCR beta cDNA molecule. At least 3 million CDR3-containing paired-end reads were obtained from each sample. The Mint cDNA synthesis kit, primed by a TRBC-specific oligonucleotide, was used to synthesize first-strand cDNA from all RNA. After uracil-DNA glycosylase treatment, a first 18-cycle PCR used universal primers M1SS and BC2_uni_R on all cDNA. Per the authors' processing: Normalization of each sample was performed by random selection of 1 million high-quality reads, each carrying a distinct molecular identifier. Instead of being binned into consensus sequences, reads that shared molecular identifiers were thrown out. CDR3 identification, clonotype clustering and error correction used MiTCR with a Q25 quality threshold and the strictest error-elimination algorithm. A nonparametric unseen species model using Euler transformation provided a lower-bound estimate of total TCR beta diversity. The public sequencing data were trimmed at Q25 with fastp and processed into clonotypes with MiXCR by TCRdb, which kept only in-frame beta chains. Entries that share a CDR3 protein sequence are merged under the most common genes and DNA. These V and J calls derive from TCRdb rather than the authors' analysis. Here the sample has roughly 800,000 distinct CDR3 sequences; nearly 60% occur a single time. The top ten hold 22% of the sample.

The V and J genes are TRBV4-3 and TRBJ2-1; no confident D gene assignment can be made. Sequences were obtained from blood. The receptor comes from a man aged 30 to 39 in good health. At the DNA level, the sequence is TGCGCCAGCAGCCAACACTTTGCTGAGCAGTTCTTC. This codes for CASSQHFAEQFF.